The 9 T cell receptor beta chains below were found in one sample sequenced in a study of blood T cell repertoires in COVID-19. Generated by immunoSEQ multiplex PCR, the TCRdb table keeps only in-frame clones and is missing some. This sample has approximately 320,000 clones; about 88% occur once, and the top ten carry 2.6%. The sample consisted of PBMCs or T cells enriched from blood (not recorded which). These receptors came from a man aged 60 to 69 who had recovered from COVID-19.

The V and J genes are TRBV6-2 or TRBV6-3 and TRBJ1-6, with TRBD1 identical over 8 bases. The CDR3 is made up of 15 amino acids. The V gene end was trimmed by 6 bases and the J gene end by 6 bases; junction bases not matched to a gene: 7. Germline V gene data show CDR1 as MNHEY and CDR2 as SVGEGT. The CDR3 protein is CASSGPGQVNSPLHF. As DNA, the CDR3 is TGTGCCAGCAGCGGACCGGGACAGGTTAATTCACCCCTCCACTTT.

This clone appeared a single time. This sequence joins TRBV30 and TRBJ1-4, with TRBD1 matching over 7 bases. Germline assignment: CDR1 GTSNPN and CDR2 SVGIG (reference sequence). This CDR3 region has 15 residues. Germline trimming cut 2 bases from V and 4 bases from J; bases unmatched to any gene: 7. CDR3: CAWSIKTGINEKLFF. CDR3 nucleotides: TGTGCCTGGAGTATAAAGACAGGGATTAATGAAAAACTGTTTTTT.

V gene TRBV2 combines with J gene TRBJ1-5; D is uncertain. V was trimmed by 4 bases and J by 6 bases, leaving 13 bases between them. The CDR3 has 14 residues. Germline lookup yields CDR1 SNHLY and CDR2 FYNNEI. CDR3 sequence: CASSVQSFSQPQHF. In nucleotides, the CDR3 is TGTGCCAGCAGTGTCCAATCCTTTAGTCAGCCCCAGCATTTT.

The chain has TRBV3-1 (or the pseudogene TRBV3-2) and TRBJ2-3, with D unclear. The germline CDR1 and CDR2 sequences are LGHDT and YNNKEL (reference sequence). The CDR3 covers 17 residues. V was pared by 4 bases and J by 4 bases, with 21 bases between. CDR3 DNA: TGTGCCAGCAGCCCCTTGTCGGTGGGCCTTTCCGCAGATACGCAGTATTTT. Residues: CASSPLSVGLSADTQYF.

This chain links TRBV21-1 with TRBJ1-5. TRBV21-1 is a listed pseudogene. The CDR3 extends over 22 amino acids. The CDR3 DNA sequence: TGTGCCAGCAGCAAAACCGACGGCGCCTCCTCCGAAGATCGGGTTAGCAATCAGCCCCAGCATTTT. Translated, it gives CASSKTDGASSEDRVSNQPQHF.

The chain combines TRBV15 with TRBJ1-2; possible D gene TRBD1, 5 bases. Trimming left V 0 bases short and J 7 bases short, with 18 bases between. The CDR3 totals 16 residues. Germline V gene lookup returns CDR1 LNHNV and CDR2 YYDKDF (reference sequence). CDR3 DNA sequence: TGTGCCACCAGCAGAGAACCTCAGGACACCTGGTCTGGCTACACCTTC. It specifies CATSREPQDTWSGYTF.

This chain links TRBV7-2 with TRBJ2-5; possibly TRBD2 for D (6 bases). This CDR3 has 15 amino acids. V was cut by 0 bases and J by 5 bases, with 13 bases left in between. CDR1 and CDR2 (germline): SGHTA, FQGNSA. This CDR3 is CASSLASGPWETQYF. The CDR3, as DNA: TGTGCCAGCAGCTTAGCTAGCGGCCCATGGGAGACCCAGTACTTC.

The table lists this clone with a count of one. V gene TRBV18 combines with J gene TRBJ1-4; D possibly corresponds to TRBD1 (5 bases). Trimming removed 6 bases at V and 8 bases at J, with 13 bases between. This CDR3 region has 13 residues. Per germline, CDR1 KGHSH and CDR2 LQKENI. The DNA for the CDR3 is TGTGCCAGCTCTAGGGGAAGAGGCGAAAAACTGTTTTTT. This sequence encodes CASSRGRGEKLFF.

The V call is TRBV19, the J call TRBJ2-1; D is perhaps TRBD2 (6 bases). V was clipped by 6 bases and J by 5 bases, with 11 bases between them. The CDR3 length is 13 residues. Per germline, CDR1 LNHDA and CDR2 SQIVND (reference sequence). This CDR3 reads CASRGGNDNEQFF. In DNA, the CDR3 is TGTGCCAGTAGAGGCGGGAATGACAATGAGCAGTTCTTC.